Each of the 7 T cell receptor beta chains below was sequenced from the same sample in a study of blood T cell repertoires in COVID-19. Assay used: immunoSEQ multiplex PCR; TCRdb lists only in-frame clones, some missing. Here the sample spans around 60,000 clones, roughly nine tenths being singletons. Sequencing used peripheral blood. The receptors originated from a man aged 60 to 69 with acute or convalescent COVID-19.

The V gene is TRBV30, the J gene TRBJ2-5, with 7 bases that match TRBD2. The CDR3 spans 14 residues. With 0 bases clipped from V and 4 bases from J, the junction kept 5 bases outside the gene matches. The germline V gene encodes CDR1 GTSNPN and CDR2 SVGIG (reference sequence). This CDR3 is CAWSVVSGAETQYF. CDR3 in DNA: TGTGCCTGGAGTGTAGTGAGCGGGGCAGAGACCCAGTACTTC.

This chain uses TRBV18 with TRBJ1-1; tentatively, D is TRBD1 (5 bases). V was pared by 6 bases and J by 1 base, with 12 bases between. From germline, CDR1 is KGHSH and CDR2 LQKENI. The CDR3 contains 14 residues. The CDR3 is CASSPGLPNTEAFF. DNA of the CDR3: TGTGCCAGCTCCCCGGGACTCCCGAACACTGAAGCTTTCTTT.

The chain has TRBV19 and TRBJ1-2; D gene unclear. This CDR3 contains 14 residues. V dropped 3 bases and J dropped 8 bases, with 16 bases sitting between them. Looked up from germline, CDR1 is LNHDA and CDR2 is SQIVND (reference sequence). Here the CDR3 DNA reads TGTGCCAGTAGTATGGGCAGACCATCTATGGGCTACACCTTC. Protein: CASSMGRPSMGYTF.

The CDR3 nucleotides read TGTGCCACCAGCAGGGGGGACAGGGGTCTAGAAGTGAGCTCCTACGAGCAGTACTTC. This sequence encodes CATSRGDRGLEVSSYEQYF. The chain couples TRBV15 to TRBJ2-7, with 10 bases identical to TRBD1. This CDR3 comprises 19 residues. Per the germline V gene, CDR1 is LNHNV and CDR2 is YYDKDF (reference sequence). V lost 3 bases to trimming and J lost 0 bases; unmatched junction nucleotides: 14. Based on the CDR3 plus reference TRBV15 and TRBJ2-7, the full variable domain is DAMVIQNPRYQVTQFGKPVTLSCSQTLNHNVMYWYQQKSSQAPKLLFHYYDKDFNNEADTPDNFQSRRPNTSFCFLDIRSPGLGDTAMYLCATSRGDRGLEVSSYEQYFGPGTRLTVT.

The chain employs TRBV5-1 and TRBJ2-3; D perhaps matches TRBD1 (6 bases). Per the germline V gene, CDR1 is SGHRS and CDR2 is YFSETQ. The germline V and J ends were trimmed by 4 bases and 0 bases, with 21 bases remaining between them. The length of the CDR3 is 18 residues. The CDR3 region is CASSREQGSFPSTDTQYF. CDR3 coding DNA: TGCGCCAGCAGCAGGGAACAGGGTTCCTTTCCTAGCACAGATACGCAGTATTTT.

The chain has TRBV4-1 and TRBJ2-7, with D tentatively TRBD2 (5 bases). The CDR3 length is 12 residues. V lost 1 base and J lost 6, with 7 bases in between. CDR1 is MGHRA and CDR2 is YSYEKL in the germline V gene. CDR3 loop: CASSQVGVEQYF. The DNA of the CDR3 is TGCGCCAGCAGCCAAGTGGGAGTCGAGCAGTACTTC.

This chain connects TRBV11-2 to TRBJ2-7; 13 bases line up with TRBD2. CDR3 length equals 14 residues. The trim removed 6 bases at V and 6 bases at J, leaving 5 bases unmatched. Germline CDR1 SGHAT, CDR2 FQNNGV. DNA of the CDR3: TGTGCCAGCAGTGGCCGGACTAGCGGGGGCGAGCAGTACTTC. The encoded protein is CASSGRTSGGEQYF.